A single T cell receptor beta chain is shown here with its context. In TCRdb, the 5' RACE reads were re-called with MiXCR into one record per CDR3 protein. Here the sample spans over 110,000 distinct CDR3 sequences, approximately 9.2% being singletons. These data originate in a study of CD8 T cells in ankylosing spondylitis. J was trimmed by 3 bases and V by 2 bases; bases with no gene match: 11. This CDR3 is built from 17 residues. Germline V gene data show CDR1 as MNHEY and CDR2 as SVGAGI. The receptor was isolated from a male donor with ankylosing spondylitis. V usage is TRBV6-5 and J usage is TRBJ2-3; the match to TRBD2 covers 7 bases. Sequencing used synovial fluid, either unsorted or a sorted T cell fraction (not recorded which). The CDR3 region has the DNA TGTGCCAGCAGTTACAAAGCTAGCGGTTGGGGAACAGATACGCAGTATTTT. It translates to CASSYKASGWGTDTQYF.